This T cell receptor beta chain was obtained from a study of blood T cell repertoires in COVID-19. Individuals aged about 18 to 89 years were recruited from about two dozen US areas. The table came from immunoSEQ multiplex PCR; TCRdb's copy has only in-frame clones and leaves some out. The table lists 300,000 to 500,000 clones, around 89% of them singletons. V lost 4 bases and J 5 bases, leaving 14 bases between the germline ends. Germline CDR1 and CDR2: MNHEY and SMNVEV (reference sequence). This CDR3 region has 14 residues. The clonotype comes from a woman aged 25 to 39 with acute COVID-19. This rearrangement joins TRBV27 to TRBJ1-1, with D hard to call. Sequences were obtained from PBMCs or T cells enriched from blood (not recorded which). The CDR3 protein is CASSSRVGVTEAFF. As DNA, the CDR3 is TGTGCCAGCAGTTCGAGGGTGGGAGTGACTGAAGCTTTCTTT.